The text below deals with one T cell receptor (beta chain). No cognate antigen has been identified for it. The sample holds no much larger clone one base away, and base qualities are not on file. The germline V gene (reference sequence) provides CDR1 DFQATT and CDR2 SNEGSKA. The CDR3 contains 14 residues, cysteine and phenylalanine counted. The only DNA kept is the CDR3, 42 bases in frame from the first base. V gives up 3 bases and J gives up 0 bases, and the segment between their germline ends measures 10 bases. This sample is part of a study of CD8 T cells in Susac syndrome (dated by TCRdb to about 2019). Context from the whole study: Repertoire sequencing was used to test whether CD8+ T cell activation and differentiation in Susac syndrome was antigen driven. Here is what the overall study found, with its caveats: The number of individuals in the TCR sequencing and HLA analysis was acknowledged as relatively small.

Peripheral blood CD8+ and CD4+ T cells from healthy donors, Susac syndrome patients and multiple sclerosis patients were profiled by high-throughput TCR beta sequencing. The multiple sclerosis controls were treatment-naive patients who had stable or active relapsing-remitting disease and met the revised McDonald criteria. Bulk CD8+ and CD4+ T cells were purified magnetically by negative isolation, whereas CD8+ TEMRA cells were enriched by FACS. Blood was collected in EDTA tubes and processed within 24 hours, with PBMCs isolated through density gradient centrifugation. PBMCs intended for TCR sequencing were cryopreserved in liquid nitrogen and thawed later in a water bath at 37 degrees C. The sorted or isolated CD4+, CD8+ and CD8+ TEMRA cells had a purity of 90% or higher. RNA was extracted with the RNeasy kit and roughly 0.45 to 1 ug was reverse transcribed using random hexamers. The immunoSEQ multiplex PCR assay, which covers 54 Vbeta and 13 Jbeta segments, was used to amplify TCR beta CDR3 regions. To correct PCR amplification bias, a synthetic template baseline was used for both primer optimization and computational correction. Per the source publication's procedure: Reads were annotated to V, D and J genes per IMGT and analyzed with immunoSEQ Analyzer, keeping only productive sequences. Clonality was computed as one minus Shannon entropy normalized by log2 of the number of productive unique sequences. For each patient and control, public and private clones were evaluated within the 100 most prevalent clones. Clones were defined as Susac-specific if absent from the healthy and MS cohorts, from roughly 1,100 published viral clones and from other ImmuneACCESS disease sequences. Through fastp at Q25 and MiXCR, TCRdb rebuilt clones from the public reads, retaining in-frame beta chains. Duplicate CDR3 protein sequences are folded into a single record with the most common DNA and genes. These V and J calls are TCRdb output, not the study's own analysis. For this sample the table gives about 210,000 distinct CDR3 sequences, of which about 96% were detected only once. Roughly 0.1% of the sample comes from the top ten.

The sample was CD4+ T cells from PBMCs. This sequence uses TRBV20-1 and TRBJ2-3; a weak D assignment points to TRBD1 (5 bases agree). The TCR originated in a human donor with multiple sclerosis. The sequenced DNA: TGCAGTGCTAGCGACAGTGGTAGCACAGATACGCAGTATTTT. It translates to CSASDSGSTDTQYF.